The source of this T cell receptor (beta chain) is a study of Ad26.COV2.S vaccination and SARS-CoV-2 variants. General study findings and limits: There was reportedly substantial breadth in spike-specific CD8+ and CD4+ T cell responses after vaccination. Estimates derived from TCR breadth and depth analyses may have underestimated total T cell responses.

About this clone: Antigen specificity is unknown.

Assay: immunoSEQ multiplex PCR; the TCRdb copy retains only in-frame clones and omits some. The sample has 43,000 or so clones, approximately 80% seen once. Germline loops: CDR1 SNHLY, CDR2 FYNNEI. V shed 5 bases, J shed 4 bases, and the junction held 11 bases outside the gene matches. The CDR3 covers 18 residues. This receptor was identified in a human donor who had recovered from COVID-19. V is TRBV2 and J is TRBJ2-2; 12 bases agree with TRBD2. The sample in question was peripheral blood, obtained after recovery from COVID-19. CDR3 in DNA: TGTGCCAGCAGTTGGAGTCGGACTAGCGGGGTTAGCACCGGGGAGCTGTTTTTT. It codes for CASSWSRTSGVSTGELFF.